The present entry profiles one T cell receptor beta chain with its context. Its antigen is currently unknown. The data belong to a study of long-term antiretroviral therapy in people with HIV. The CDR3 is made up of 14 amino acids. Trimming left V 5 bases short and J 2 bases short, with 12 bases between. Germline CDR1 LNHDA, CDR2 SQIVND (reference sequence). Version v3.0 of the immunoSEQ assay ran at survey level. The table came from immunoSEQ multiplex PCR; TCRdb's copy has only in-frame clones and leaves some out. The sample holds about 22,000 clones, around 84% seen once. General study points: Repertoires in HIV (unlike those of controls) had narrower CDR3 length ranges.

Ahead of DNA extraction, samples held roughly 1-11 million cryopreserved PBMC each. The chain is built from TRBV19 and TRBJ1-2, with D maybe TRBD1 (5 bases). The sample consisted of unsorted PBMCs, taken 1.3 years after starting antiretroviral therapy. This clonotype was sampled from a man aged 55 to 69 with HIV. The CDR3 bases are TGTGCCAGTAGTCAGGGCCTTAAAAACTATGGCTACACCTTC. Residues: CASSQGLKNYGYTF.